Below are 20 T cell receptor beta chains sequenced from a single sample in a study of vaccination and CD4 T cells after COVID-19. Treatment meaning: roughly ten-day PBMC culture with coronavirus spike peptide pools or control peptides (ViraFEST assay). These receptors' antigens are unknown. Scientists ran DNA taken from cultured CD4+ T cells through the Oncomine TCR Beta short-read assay for sequencing. Using its own MiXCR run on the PCR reads, TCRdb lists one record per CDR3 protein. Here the sample spans fewer than 20,000 distinct CDR3 sequences, roughly four fifths being singletons. The sequences come from CD4+ T cells from blood, cultured in vitro, collected after SARS-CoV-2 vaccination. Source of these receptors: a human donor who received a COVID-19 vaccine.

The chain carries TRBV25-1 and TRBJ2-3; the match to TRBD2 covers 7 bases. The length of the CDR3 is 12 residues. The trim removed 6 bases at V and 6 bases at J, leaving 3 bases unmatched. Looked up from germline, CDR1 is MGHDK and CDR2 is SYGVNS. CDR3 region: CASSPGGDTQYF. The CDR3 bases are TGTGCCAGCAGCCCCGGGGGGGATACGCAGTATTTT.

This rearrangement joins TRBV5-4 to TRBJ2-5, with 9 bases aligning to TRBD2. Germline V gene sequence: CDR1 SGHNT, CDR2 YYREEE (reference sequence). V shed 2 bases and J 5 bases; nucleotides not matched to a gene: 4. The CDR3 spans 14 residues. Here the CDR3 reads CASSFAGGKETQYF. For the CDR3, the DNA is TGTGCCAGCAGCTTTGCGGGGGGGAAGGAGACCCAGTACTTC.

The rearrangement links TRBV5-6 to TRBJ1-1, with a weak D call TRBD1 (6 bases). This CDR3 region has 12 residues. V was trimmed by 4 bases and J by 8 bases, leaving 12 bases between them. The germline V gene has CDR1 SGHDT and CDR2 YYEEEE. CDR3 loop: CASSRYRAEAFF. The DNA for the CDR3 is TGTGCCAGCAGCAGGTACAGGGCAGAAGCTTTCTTT.

The rearrangement joins TRBV6-1 to TRBJ2-5; D gene uncertain. This CDR3 spans 14 amino acids. CDR1 is MNHNS and CDR2 is SASEGT in the germline V gene. The germline V and J ends were trimmed by 5 bases and 2 bases, with 12 bases remaining between them. The CDR3 coding sequence is TGTGCCAGCAGTCCCGATCTCGTACAAGAGACCCAGTACTTC. Its translation is CASSPDLVQETQYF.

The V gene is TRBV7-9, the J gene TRBJ2-2; 8 bases are shared with TRBD1. From germline, CDR1 is SEHNR and CDR2 FQNEAQ (reference sequence). The CDR3 runs 18 residues. V shed 4 bases, J shed 2 bases, and the junction held 12 bases outside the gene matches. This chain's CDR3 is CASSYRVWTGINTGELFF. The CDR3 nucleotides read TGTGCCAGCAGCTATAGGGTATGGACAGGGATTAACACCGGGGAGCTGTTTTTT.

The chain employs TRBV6-1 and TRBJ1-2; possibly TRBD1 for D (6 bases). CDR1 and CDR2 (germline): MNHNS, SASEGT. V gave up 6 bases and J gave up 2 bases, with 10 bases separating them. CDR3 size: 13 residues. CDR3 in amino acids: CASRGAGNYGYTF. CDR3 DNA sequence: TGTGCCAGCAGGGGGGCAGGGAACTATGGCTACACCTTC.

The count of this clonotype is one. The chain links TRBV12-3 or TRBV12-4 to TRBJ1-1; D remains unclear. The CDR3 runs to 15 residues. The germline V and J ends were trimmed by 4 bases and 4 bases, with 16 bases remaining between them. The CDR3 here is CASSSQVSGFTEAFF. DNA for the CDR3: TGTGCCAGCAGTTCGCAGGTTTCGGGGTTCACTGAAGCTTTCTTT.

The gene calls are TRBV7-9 and TRBJ1-1; D perhaps matches TRBD1 (6 bases). Germline V gene lookup returns CDR1 SEHNR and CDR2 FQNEAQ (reference sequence). The CDR3 extends over 19 amino acids. Trimming removed 1 base from V and 1 base from J, with 22 bases in between. The CDR3 is CASSLGSVVFQGRNTEAFF. CDR3 coding DNA: TGTGCCAGCAGCTTAGGTTCTGTAGTATTTCAGGGGAGGAACACTGAAGCTTTCTTT.

J is TRBJ1-5 and V is TRBV6-1; D is unresolved. Per germline, CDR1 MNHNS and CDR2 SASEGT. V was clipped by 5 bases and J by 0 bases, with 23 bases between them. The CDR3 consists of 19 residues. As DNA, the CDR3 is TGTGCCAGCAGTCCACTACTCGTCCGATGGACGGCTAGCAATCAGCCCCAGCATTTT. Its translation is CASSPLLVRWTASNQPQHF.

This clonotype occurred once. This chain links TRBV15 with TRBJ2-7, with 8 bases lining up with TRBD1. Germline CDR1 and CDR2: LNHNV and YYDKDF (reference sequence). The J segment lost 2 bases and the V segment lost 1 base, leaving 7 bases of the junction unmatched. This CDR3 comprises 16 residues. The CDR3 is CATSRGGTGITYEQYF. The CDR3 nucleotides read TGTGCCACCAGCAGAGGGGGGACAGGTATAACCTACGAGCAGTACTTC.

The gene calls are TRBV6-1 and TRBJ1-1; D is unresolved. This CDR3 spans 13 amino acids. Looked up from germline, CDR1 is MNHNS and CDR2 is SASEGT. Trimming pared 7 bases from V and 4 bases from J, leaving 13 bases between. In nucleotides, the CDR3 is TGTGCCAGCATAAAGGGAATTGGCACTGAAGCTTTCTTT. Residues: CASIKGIGTEAFF.

The CDR3 sequence is CASRGRPDGALHF. The CDR3 bases are TGCGCCAGCCGTGGCAGACCTGATGGGGCCCTCCACTTT. The J gene is TRBJ1-6, the V gene TRBV4-1; D gene ambiguous. Per germline, CDR1 MGHRA and CDR2 YSYEKL. Trimming took 8 bases from V and 14 from J, leaving 19 bases between them. The length of the CDR3 is 13 residues.

This clonotype was observed a handful of times. The chain carries TRBV5-1 and TRBJ1-6; D gene unclear. The germline V and J ends were trimmed by 2 bases and 10 bases, with 7 bases remaining between them. Per germline, CDR1 SGHRS and CDR2 YFSETQ. The CDR3 is made up of 12 amino acids. The DNA of the CDR3 is TGCGCCAGCAGCTTAGGAGCCTCACCCCTCCACTTT. Protein sequence: CASSLGASPLHF.

This chain links TRBV25-1 with TRBJ2-2; the D gene is possibly TRBD1 (6 bases). Germline-derived CDR1 and CDR2 are MGHDK and SYGVNS. With 7 bases removed from V and 1 base from J, the gap between germline ends came to 13 bases. This CDR3 region has 15 residues. The DNA of the CDR3 is TGTGCCAGCAAGCCCAGGGGAGAGAACACCGGGGAGCTGTTTTTT. Its protein product is CASKPRGENTGELFF.

The chain combines TRBV7-3 with TRBJ2-3, with D tentatively TRBD1 (6 bases). Germline CDR1 is SGHTA and CDR2 is FQGTGA. Trimming left V 2 bases short and J 6 bases short, with 9 bases between. The CDR3 extends over 13 amino acids. CDR3 loop: CASSLQGRDTQYF. In nucleotides, the CDR3 is TGTGCCAGCAGCTTACAGGGGCGGGATACGCAGTATTTT.

V and J are TRBV7-2 and TRBJ2-5; D not certain. V shed 1 base and J shed 6 bases, with 9 bases lying between them. The CDR3 is 13 residues long. Germline V lookup: CDR1 SGHTA, CDR2 FQGNSA. The CDR3 DNA reads TGTGCCAGCAGCTTAGACGAGCAACAGACCCAGTACTTC. Translated: CASSLDEQQTQYF.

A single count supports this clonotype. The chain employs TRBV27 and TRBJ1-5; D remains unclear. The CDR3 sequence is 13 residues long. The ends were cut back, 8 bases at V and 0 bases at J, with 8 bases in the middle. CDR1 and CDR2 (germline): MNHEY, SMNVEV (reference sequence). Written as DNA, the CDR3 is TGTGCCAGCTACCCAATTAGCAATCAGCCCCAGCATTTT. It encodes CASYPISNQPQHF.

The chain is built from TRBV5-1 and TRBJ1-6; TRBD1 agrees at 9 bases. Unmatched junction bases numbered 12, after V lost 2 bases and J lost 0 bases. Germline V gene lookup returns CDR1 SGHRS and CDR2 YFSETQ. There are 20 residues in the CDR3. CDR3 coding DNA: TGCGCCAGCAGCTTAACGGGACAGGGAAGCACCAGCTCCTATAATTCACCCCTCCACTTT. It is translated as CASSLTGQGSTSSYNSPLHF. Looking up the rest from reference TRBV5-1 and TRBJ1-6 gives the full variable domain: KAGVTQTPRYLIKTRGQQVTLSCSPISGHRSVSWYQQTPGQGLQFLFEYFSETQRNKGNFPGRFSGRQFSNSRSEMNVSTLELGDSALYLCASSLTGQGSTSSYNSPLHFGNGTRLTVT.

The gene calls are TRBV5-1 and TRBJ1-1; D possibly corresponds to TRBD1 (6 bases). V was shortened by 0 bases and J by 11 bases, with 14 bases between the two germline ends. Germline V gene data show CDR1 as SGHRS and CDR2 as YFSETQ. The CDR3 loop spans 13 amino acids. CDR3 region: CASSLGGGGEAFF. The CDR3 bases are TGCGCCAGCAGCTTGGGAGGGGGAGGAGAGGCTTTCTTT.

This chain connects TRBV2 to TRBJ2-7, with D unclear. Germline lookup yields CDR1 SNHLY and CDR2 FYNNEI. This CDR3 spans 13 amino acids. V shed 4 bases and J shed 0 bases, with 7 bases lying between them. As DNA, the CDR3 is TGTGCCAGCAGTGTGACAAGCTCCTACGAGCAGTACTTC. Its translation is CASSVTSSYEQYF.